These 14 T cell receptor beta chains came from one sample sequenced in a study of early T cells in non-severe SARS-CoV-2 infection. Via MiXCR, TCRdb re-called the 5' RACE reads, giving one row per CDR3 protein. In the table there are about 100,000 distinct CDR3 sequences, over 10% of which are singletons. The sequenced sample was whole blood. The receptor source for this set is an adult who was a healthcare worker with PCR-confirmed SARS-CoV-2 infection or an uninfected control (not recorded which).

In its sample, this clonotype was seen many times. The CDR3 sequence is CASSHGWAGSYEQYF. The CDR3 DNA sequence: TGTGCCAGCAGCCATGGCTGGGCAGGGTCTTACGAGCAGTACTTC. The rearrangement uses TRBV3-1 and TRBJ2-7; D may be TRBD1 (5 bases). This CDR3 is built from 15 residues. Germline CDR1 reads LGHDT; CDR2 reads YNNKEL (reference sequence). V shed 3 bases and J shed 4 bases, with 16 bases lying between them.

The V call is TRBV2, the J call TRBJ1-5; possible D gene TRBD1, 6 bases. The CDR3 has 14 residues. Trimming left V 6 bases short and J 3 bases short, with 12 bases between. Per the germline V gene, CDR1 is SNHLY and CDR2 is FYNNEI. The CDR3 sequence is CASSADRNNQPQHF. CDR3 in DNA: TGTGCCAGCAGCGCGGACAGAAACAATCAGCCCCAGCATTTT.

Ten or more counts support this clonotype. The chain employs TRBV6-5 and TRBJ2-3; D not certain. CDR3 length: 14 amino acids. V lost 0 bases to trimming and J lost 0 bases, with 4 bases between them. CDR1 and CDR2 (germline): MNHEY, SVGAGI. In DNA form, the CDR3 reads TGTGCCAGCAGTTACTCGGGAAGCACAGATACGCAGTATTTT. It translates to CASSYSGSTDTQYF.

This clonotype was observed at least ten times. The rearrangement uses TRBV11-2 and TRBJ2-7; tentative D call: TRBD2 (6 bases). Trimming pared 4 bases from V and 2 bases from J, leaving 15 bases between. CDR1 and CDR2 (germline): SGHAT, FQNNGV. This CDR3 has 15 amino acids. In DNA, the CDR3 is TGTGCCAGCAGCTCCATCCGGGACTGGACCTACGAGCAGTACTTC. Its translation: CASSSIRDWTYEQYF. The full variable domain, rest sourced from reference TRBV11-2 and TRBJ2-7, is EAGVAQSPRYKIIEKRQSVAFWCNPISGHATLYWYQQILGQGPKLLIQFQNNGVVDDSQLPKDRFSAERLKGVDSTLKIQPAKLEDSAVYLCASSSIRDWTYEQYFGPGTRLTVT.

This clonotype appeared many times. The chain couples TRBV29-1 to TRBJ2-5, with D perhaps TRBD1 (6 bases). Deletions cut 4 bases from V and 3 bases from J, with 9 bases between. Germline CDR1 reads SQVTM; CDR2 reads ANQGSEA. The CDR3 sequence is 12 residues long. The CDR3 protein is CSVGSGEETQYF. The CDR3 region has the DNA TGCAGCGTTGGGTCAGGGGAAGAGACCCAGTACTTC.

This clonotype was picked up many times. For the CDR3, the DNA is TGTGCCAGCAGCTTCGAACGCGGCCGGCAGGGGTCATCGGAGACCCAGTACTTC. Encoded protein: CASSFERGRQGSSETQYF. The chain recombines TRBV7-6 with TRBJ2-5, with D possibly TRBD1 on 6 matching bases. The CDR3 sequence is 18 residues long. Germline assignment: CDR1 SGHVS and CDR2 FNYEAQ. V gave up 3 bases and J gave up 5 bases, with 25 bases separating them.

This clonotype showed up just a few times. The chain employs TRBV11-2 and TRBJ2-4; TRBD2 matches 13 bases. The CDR3 is made up of 20 amino acids. The ends lost 2 bases at V and 1 base at J; junction bases unmatched: 11. Germline V CDR1 and CDR2: SGHAT, FQNNGV. The CDR3, as DNA: TGTGCCAGCAGCTTACAAACTAGCGGGGGGGCCGGACCGGCCAAAAACATTCAGTACTTC. This codes for CASSLQTSGGAGPAKNIQYF.

This clonotype appeared a few times. The chain employs TRBV27 and TRBJ2-5; D gene uncertain. The V gene's germline CDR1 is MNHEY and CDR2 SMNVEV (reference sequence). This CDR3 is built from 15 residues. Trimming cost V 2 bases and J 1 base, with 11 bases left between them. The CDR3: CASSLMMGSQETQYF. DNA for the CDR3: TGTGCCAGCAGTTTAATGATGGGGTCCCAAGAGACCCAGTACTTC.

Many counts were recorded for this clonotype. The genes are TRBV11-2 and TRBJ2-5; 7 bases map to TRBD2. The CDR3 loop spans 13 amino acids. Germline CDR1 SGHAT, CDR2 FQNNGV. V lost 5 bases to trimming and J lost 3 bases; unmatched junction nucleotides: 3. The CDR3 sequence is CASSTTSEETQYF. The CDR3 DNA follows: TGTGCCAGCAGCACCACTAGCGAAGAGACCCAGTACTTC.

There are many counts of this clonotype. The chain is built from TRBV7-2 and TRBJ2-2; 9 bases match TRBD1. V lost 5 bases, J lost 0 bases, and 19 bases stayed unmatched. Germline V lookup: CDR1 SGHTA, CDR2 FQGNSA. CDR3 length: 21 amino acids. The CDR3, as DNA: TGTGCCAGCAGCCCGAGCCTGTATCTCGGGACAGGGAGAACGAACACCGGGGAGCTGTTTTTT. Translated: CASSPSLYLGTGRTNTGELFF.

The chain uses TRBV28 and TRBJ2-7; either TRBD1 or TRBD2 may supply D (6 bases each). Germline CDR1 MDHEN, CDR2 SYDVKM. This CDR3 comprises 14 residues. Trimming left V 6 bases short and J 6 bases short, with 18 bases between. The CDR3 region is CASSASRGVREQYF. In DNA form, the CDR3 reads TGTGCCAGCAGCGCCTCGAGGGGGGTCCGCGAGCAGTACTTC.

V usage is TRBV29-1 and J usage is TRBJ2-5, with no clear D. V was trimmed by 5 bases and J by 0 bases, leaving 7 bases between them. The CDR3 totals 12 residues. Per germline, CDR1 SQVTM and CDR2 ANQGSEA. CDR3 nucleotides: TGCAGCGTTCAGGCCCACCAAGAGACCCAGTACTTC. Translated, it gives CSVQAHQETQYF. Drawing the rest from reference TRBV29-1 and TRBJ2-5, the complete variable domain is SAVISQKPSRDICQRGTSLTIQCQVDSQVTMMFWYRQQPGQSLTLIATANQGSEATYESGFVIDKFPISRPNLTFSTLTVSNMSPEDSSIYLCSVQAHQETQYFGPGTRLLVL.

CDR3 protein: CASRDSTDTQYF. CDR3 sequence (DNA): TGTGCCAGCAGAGATAGCACAGATACGCAGTATTTT. This chain connects TRBV28 to TRBJ2-3; D unresolved. V dropped 6 bases and J dropped 0 bases, with 4 bases sitting between them. From germline, CDR1 is MDHEN and CDR2 SYDVKM. The CDR3 sequence is 12 residues long.

This clonotype showed up just a few times. The chain employs TRBV28 and TRBJ2-3; D unresolved. This CDR3 has 14 residues. Trimming stripped 2 bases from V and 2 bases from J, with 8 bases between. The V gene's germline CDR1 is MDHEN and CDR2 SYDVKM. In DNA, the CDR3 is TGTGCCAGCAGTTTAGCGGAATCCACAGATACGCAGTATTTT. It codes for CASSLAESTDTQYF.